Listed below are T cell receptor beta chains from one sample, sequenced in a study of blood T cell repertoires in COVID-19. TCRdb's table, derived via immunoSEQ multiplex PCR, lists solely in-frame clones and lacks some. The sample gives approximately 230,000 clones, around 88% of which show up once; 1.3% to 1.5% is in the top ten. Sequenced input: peripheral blood. The receptors here all came from a man older than 75 with acute or convalescent COVID-19. The CDR3 runs from the conserved cysteine through the conserved F or W. Some rows have no size entry. The others give once, few or many, or a class for an expanded clone.

j_gene	abundance	v_gene	CDR3aa
TRBJ1-2	-	TRBV12-3/TRBV12-4	CASSFGQNYGYTF
TRBJ2-1	-	TRBV27	CASSFHRERDNEQFF
TRBJ1-6	-	TRBV5-4	CASSLDRTNSPLHF
TRBJ2-4	-	TRBV19	CASSGQPGIAKNIQYF
TRBJ2-7	-	TRBV27	CASSLLGQGYEQYF
TRBJ2-5	-	TRBV6-5	CASRNRGAGETQYF
TRBJ2-1	-	TRBV6-5	CASRGAGVPNEQFF
TRBJ2-5	once	TRBV4-1	CASSQDEETQYF
TRBJ2-1	-	TRBV11-2	CASSLVSGRAGEQFF
TRBJ2-7	-	TRBV18	CASSQDRAELYEQYF
TRBJ2-1	-	TRBV18	CASSPLRDSGYNEQFF
TRBJ1-3	-	TRBV5-4	CASSPDSPSSGNTIYF
TRBJ1-3	once	TRBV7-9	CASSRDFILSGNTIYF
TRBJ2-4	-	TRBV6-5	CASRGRDIAKNIQYF
TRBJ2-2	few	TRBV27	CASSLLGRNTGELFF
TRBJ1-1	-	TRBV2	CASSVLQGQLNMNTEAFF
TRBJ1-5	-	TRBV4-2	CASSQDRDRGPPQHF
TRBJ1-1	-	TRBV18	CASSPTTGNTEAFF
TRBJ1-4	-	TRBV6-1	CASSEVGGTNEKLFF
TRBJ1-3	-	TRBV19	CASSILPTLLSGNTIYF
TRBJ1-4	few	TRBV19	CASSSQGWANEKLFF
TRBJ1-2	-	TRBV19	CASSIETGYYGYTF
TRBJ2-1	-	TRBV4-3	CASSRESAYNEQFF
TRBJ1-2	-	TRBV4-2	CASSQGRVSGYTF
TRBJ2-5	-	TRBV5-1	CASSKGTSRQETQYF
TRBJ1-2	-	TRBV5-4	CASSLGPAGGYTF
TRBJ1-2	-	TRBV2	CASSSPTGTGTYGYTF
TRBJ2-7	-	TRBV7-9	CASSSGTSGSEEQYF
TRBJ1-2	-	TRBV28	CASSSRGPGYTF
TRBJ1-2	-	TRBV6-5	CASSLQGADSYTF
TRBJ2-5	once	TRBV5-1	CASSLGGSETQYF
TRBJ2-3	-	TRBV5-1	CASRVGDTQYF
TRBJ1-5	-	TRBV18	CASSISGTRGRQPQHF
TRBJ2-5	-	TRBV18	CASSPRDTSQETQYF
TRBJ1-5	once	TRBV7-9	CASSLGIGTGGDQPQHF